Below, 2 T cell receptor beta chains from the same sample are listed, as sequenced in a study of beta chain features in type 1 diabetes. What was sequenced were expressed TCRB transcripts, since all of the isolated RNA had been reverse transcribed. The assay was immunoSEQ multiplex PCR, and TCRdb's table has in-frame clones only and misses some. The data contain 200,000 to 250,000 clones, 14% of them singletons. The sample was naive CD4+ T cells from blood. The receptors originated from a woman in her 40s in good health.

This sequence joins TRBV4-1 and TRBJ1-4, with D possibly matching TRBD1 (6 bases). The CDR3 length is 15 residues. CDR1 MGHRA and CDR2 YSYEKL come from the germline V gene. With 8 bases removed from V and 7 bases from J, the gap between germline ends came to 20 bases. CDR3 sequence: CASGLSGQLIEKLFF. The CDR3 coding sequence is TGCGCCAGCGGTCTAAGCGGACAGCTGATTGAAAAACTGTTTTTT.

The chain combines TRBV10-1 with TRBJ2-1; TRBD1 matches at 9 bases. Germline assignment: CDR1 WNHNN and CDR2 SYGVQD (reference sequence). Trimming at V came to 6 bases and at J to 7 bases, leaving 10 bases not matched to a gene. The CDR3 loop spans 15 amino acids. CDR3 sequence: CASSAGTGSVNEQFF. In DNA, the CDR3 is TGCGCCAGCAGCGCCGGGACAGGGAGTGTGAATGAGCAGTTCTTC.